This TCR beta chain was recorded in a study of cytomegalovirus exposure and HLA in healthy donors. From germline, CDR1 is SNHLY and CDR2 FYNNEI. Germline trimming cut 2 bases from V and 4 bases from J; bases unmatched to any gene: 7. The CDR3 extends over 16 amino acids. As to this clone: Its antigen is not identified.

13 Jbeta primers and 60 Vbeta primers were used for the PCR. Profiled with immunoSEQ multiplex PCR; TCRdb holds only in-frame clones, not every one. The table lists some 140,000 clones, with 2% in the top ten. Whole-study findings and limits: No immune exposure information besides CMV serostatus was available. High sensitivity and specificity were reportedly achieved when the classifier diagnosed cytomegalovirus status. Despite most TCR sequences being rare, some public TCRs occurred in many donors.

The sequence was collected from a woman aged 60 to 75 in good health and CMV-seronegative. Sequencing input: PBMCs. The chain employs TRBV2 and TRBJ2-2; 7 bases fit TRBD2. The CDR3 reads CASSESGGSTTGELFF. The CDR3 DNA reads as TGTGCCAGCAGTGAATCGGGGGGTAGTACCACCGGGGAGCTGTTTTTT.